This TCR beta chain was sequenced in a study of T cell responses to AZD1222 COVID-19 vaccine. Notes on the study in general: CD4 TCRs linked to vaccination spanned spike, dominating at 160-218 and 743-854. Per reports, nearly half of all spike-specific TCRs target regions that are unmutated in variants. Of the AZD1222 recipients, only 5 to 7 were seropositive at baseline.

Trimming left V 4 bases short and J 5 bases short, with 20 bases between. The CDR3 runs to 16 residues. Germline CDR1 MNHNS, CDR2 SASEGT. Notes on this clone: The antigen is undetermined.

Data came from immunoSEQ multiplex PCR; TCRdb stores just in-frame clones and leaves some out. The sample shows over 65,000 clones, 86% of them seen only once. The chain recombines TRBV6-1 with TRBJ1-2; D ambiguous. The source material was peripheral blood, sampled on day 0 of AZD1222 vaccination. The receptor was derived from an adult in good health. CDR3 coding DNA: TGTGCCAGCAGTGTAGCGATCGGCGGGAGTAGTTATGGCTACACCTTC. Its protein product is CASSVAIGGSSYGYTF.